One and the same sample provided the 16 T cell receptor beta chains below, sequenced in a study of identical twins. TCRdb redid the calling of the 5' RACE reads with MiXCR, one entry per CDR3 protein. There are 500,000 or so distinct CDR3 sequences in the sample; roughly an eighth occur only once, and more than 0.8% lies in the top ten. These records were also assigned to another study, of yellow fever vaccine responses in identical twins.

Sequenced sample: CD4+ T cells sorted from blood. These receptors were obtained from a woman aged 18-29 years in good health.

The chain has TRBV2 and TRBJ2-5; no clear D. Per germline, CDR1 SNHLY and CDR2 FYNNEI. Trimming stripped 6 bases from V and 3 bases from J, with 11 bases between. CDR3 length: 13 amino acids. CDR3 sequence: CASRKQPEETQYF. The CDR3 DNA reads TGTGCCAGCAGAAAGCAGCCCGAAGAGACCCAGTACTTC.

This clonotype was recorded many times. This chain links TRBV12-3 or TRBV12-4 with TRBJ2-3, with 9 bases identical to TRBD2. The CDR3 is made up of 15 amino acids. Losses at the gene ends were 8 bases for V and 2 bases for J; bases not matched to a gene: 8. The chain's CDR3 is CASGPPGLATDTQYF. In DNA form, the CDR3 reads TGTGCCAGCGGACCCCCGGGACTAGCCACAGATACGCAGTATTTT.

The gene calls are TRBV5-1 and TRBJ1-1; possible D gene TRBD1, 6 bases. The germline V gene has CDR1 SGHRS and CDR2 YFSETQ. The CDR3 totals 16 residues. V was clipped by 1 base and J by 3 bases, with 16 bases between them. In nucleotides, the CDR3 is TGCGCCAGCAGCTTGTTTCAGGGGAGGAAGGACACTGAAGCTTTCTTT. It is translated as CASSLFQGRKDTEAFF.

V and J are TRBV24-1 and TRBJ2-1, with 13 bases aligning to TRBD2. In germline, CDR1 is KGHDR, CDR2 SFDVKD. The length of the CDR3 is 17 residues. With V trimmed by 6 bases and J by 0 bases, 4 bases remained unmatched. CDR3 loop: CATSTGLAGVSYNEQFF. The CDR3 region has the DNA TGTGCCACCAGTACCGGACTAGCGGGGGTCTCCTACAATGAGCAGTTCTTC.

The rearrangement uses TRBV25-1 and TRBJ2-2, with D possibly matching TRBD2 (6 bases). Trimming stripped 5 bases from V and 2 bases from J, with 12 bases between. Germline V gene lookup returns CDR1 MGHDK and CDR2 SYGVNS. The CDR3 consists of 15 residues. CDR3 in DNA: TGTGCCAGCAGTATGGGGGGAGTTAACACCGGGGAGCTGTTTTTT. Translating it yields CASSMGGVNTGELFF.

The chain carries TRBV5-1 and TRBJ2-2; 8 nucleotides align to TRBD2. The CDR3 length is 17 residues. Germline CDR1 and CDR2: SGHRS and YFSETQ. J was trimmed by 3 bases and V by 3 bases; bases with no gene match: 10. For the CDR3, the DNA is TGCGCCAGCAGCTCCCGAGGAGCGGGGGACTACACCGGGGAGCTGTTTTTT. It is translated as CASSSRGAGDYTGELFF.

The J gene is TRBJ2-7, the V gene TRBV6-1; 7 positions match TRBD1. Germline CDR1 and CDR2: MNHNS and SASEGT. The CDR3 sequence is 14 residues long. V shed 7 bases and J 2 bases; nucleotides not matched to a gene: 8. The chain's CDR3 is CASTPQGTAYEQYF. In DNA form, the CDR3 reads TGTGCCAGCACACCACAGGGGACCGCCTACGAGCAGTACTTC.

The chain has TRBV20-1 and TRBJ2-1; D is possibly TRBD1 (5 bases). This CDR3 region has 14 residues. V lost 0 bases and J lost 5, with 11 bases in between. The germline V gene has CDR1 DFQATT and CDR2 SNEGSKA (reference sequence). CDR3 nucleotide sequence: TGCAGTGCTAGAGACAGTCAGGGAAACAATGAGCAGTTCTTC. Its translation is CSARDSQGNNEQFF.

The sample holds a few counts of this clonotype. The CDR3 DNA is TGCAGTGCTAAAATGACTAGCGGGAGGGGGGACACAGATACGCAGTATTTT. Protein product: CSAKMTSGRGDTDTQYF. V gene TRBV20-1 combines with J gene TRBJ2-3; TRBD2 agrees at 14 bases. The CDR3 totals 17 residues. Germline V gives CDR1 DFQATT, CDR2 SNEGSKA (reference sequence). V dropped 4 bases and J dropped 2; count of bases not matched to a gene: 8.

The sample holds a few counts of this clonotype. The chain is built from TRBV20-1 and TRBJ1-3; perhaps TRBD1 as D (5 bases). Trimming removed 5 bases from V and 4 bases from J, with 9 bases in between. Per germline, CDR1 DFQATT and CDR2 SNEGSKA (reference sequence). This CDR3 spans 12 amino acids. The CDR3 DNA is TGCAGTGCTGCCGGGGGGGGAAACACCATATATTTT. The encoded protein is CSAAGGGNTIYF.

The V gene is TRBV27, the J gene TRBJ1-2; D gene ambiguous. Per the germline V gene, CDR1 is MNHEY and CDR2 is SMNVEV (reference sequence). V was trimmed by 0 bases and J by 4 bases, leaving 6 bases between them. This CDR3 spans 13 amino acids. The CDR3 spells CASSLSGAYGYTF. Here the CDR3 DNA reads TGTGCCAGCAGTTTATCCGGAGCCTATGGCTACACCTTC.

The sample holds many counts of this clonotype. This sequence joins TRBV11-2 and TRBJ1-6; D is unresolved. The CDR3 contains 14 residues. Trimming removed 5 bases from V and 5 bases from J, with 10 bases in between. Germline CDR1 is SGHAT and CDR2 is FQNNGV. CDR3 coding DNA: TGTGCCAGCAGCCGAGCCGGCGATAATTCACCCCTCCACTTT. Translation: CASSRAGDNSPLHF. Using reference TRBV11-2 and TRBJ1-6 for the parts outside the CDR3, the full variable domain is EAGVAQSPRYKIIEKRQSVAFWCNPISGHATLYWYQQILGQGPKLLIQFQNNGVVDDSQLPKDRFSAERLKGVDSTLKIQPAKLEDSAVYLCASSRAGDNSPLHFGNGTRLTVT.

CDR3 DNA: TGCGCCAGCAGCACACGGACAGGGGGACCCGGGGAGCTGTTTTTT. Encoded protein: CASSTRTGGPGELFF. V and J are TRBV5-1 and TRBJ2-2, with 10 bases aligning to TRBD1. V trimming: 4 bases; J trimming: 6 bases; junction bases outside the gene matches: 6. Germline CDR1 SGHRS, CDR2 YFSETQ. The CDR3 length is 15 residues.

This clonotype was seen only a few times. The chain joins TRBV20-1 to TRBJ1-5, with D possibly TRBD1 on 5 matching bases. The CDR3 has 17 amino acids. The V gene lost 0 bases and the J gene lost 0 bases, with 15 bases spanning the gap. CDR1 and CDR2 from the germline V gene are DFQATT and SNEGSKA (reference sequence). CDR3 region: CSARDVFGGHSNQPQHF. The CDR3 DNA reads TGCAGTGCTAGAGATGTTTTCGGGGGTCATAGCAATCAGCCCCAGCATTTT.

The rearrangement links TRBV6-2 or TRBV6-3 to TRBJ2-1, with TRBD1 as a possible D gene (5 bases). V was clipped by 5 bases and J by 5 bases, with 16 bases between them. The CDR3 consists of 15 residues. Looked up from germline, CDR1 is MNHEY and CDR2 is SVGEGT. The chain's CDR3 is CASSPTRVLDNEQFF. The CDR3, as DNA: TGTGCCAGCAGTCCGACCAGGGTTTTAGACAATGAGCAGTTCTTC.

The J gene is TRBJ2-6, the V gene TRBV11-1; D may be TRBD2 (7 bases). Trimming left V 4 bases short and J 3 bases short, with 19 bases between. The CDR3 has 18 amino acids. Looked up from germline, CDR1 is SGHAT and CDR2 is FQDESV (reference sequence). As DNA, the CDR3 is TGTGCCAGCAGCTCACACGCCAGGGGAGGGAGTGGGGCCAACGTCCTGACTTTC. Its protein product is CASSSHARGGSGANVLTF.